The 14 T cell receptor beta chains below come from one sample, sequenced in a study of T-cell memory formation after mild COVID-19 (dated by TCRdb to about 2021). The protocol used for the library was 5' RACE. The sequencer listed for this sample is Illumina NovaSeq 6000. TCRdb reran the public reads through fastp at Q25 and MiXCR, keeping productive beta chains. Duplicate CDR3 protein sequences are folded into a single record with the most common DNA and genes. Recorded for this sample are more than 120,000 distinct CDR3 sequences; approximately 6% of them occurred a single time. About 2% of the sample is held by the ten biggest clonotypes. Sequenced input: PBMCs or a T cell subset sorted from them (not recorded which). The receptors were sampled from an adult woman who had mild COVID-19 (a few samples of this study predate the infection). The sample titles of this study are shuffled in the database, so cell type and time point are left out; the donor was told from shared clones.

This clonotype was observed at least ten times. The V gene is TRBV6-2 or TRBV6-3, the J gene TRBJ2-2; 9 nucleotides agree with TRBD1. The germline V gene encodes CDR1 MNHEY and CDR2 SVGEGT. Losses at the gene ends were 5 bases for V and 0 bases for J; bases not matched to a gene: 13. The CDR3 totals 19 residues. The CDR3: CASSPSGTGLVANTGELFF. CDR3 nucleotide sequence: TGTGCCAGCAGTCCGTCCGGGACAGGGTTAGTCGCGAACACCGGGGAGCTGTTTTTT.

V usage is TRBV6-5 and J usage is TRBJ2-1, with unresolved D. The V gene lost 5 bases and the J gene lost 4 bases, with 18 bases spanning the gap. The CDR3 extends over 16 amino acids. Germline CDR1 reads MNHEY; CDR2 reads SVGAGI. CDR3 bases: TGTGCCAGCAGTACCGTTGTCGCCTCCAAATACAATGAGCAGTTCTTC. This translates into CASSTVVASKYNEQFF.

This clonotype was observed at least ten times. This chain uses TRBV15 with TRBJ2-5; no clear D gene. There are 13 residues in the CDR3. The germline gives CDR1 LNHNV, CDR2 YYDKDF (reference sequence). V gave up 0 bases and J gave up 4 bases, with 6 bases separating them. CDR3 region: CATSRDRGETQYF. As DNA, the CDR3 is TGTGCCACCAGCAGAGATCGCGGAGAGACCCAGTACTTC.

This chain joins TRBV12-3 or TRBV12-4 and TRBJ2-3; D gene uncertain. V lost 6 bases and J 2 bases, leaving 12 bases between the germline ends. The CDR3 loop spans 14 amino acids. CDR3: CASRAPSLTDTQYF. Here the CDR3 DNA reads TGTGCCAGCAGGGCCCCGTCTCTCACAGATACGCAGTATTTT.

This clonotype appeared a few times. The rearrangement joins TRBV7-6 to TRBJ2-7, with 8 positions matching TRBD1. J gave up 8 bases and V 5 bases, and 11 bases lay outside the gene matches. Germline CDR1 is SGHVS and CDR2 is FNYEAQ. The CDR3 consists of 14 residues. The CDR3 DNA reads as TGTGCCAGCAGCCGCGAGACAGGGGATTCCAAGCAGTACTTC. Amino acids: CASSRETGDSKQYF.

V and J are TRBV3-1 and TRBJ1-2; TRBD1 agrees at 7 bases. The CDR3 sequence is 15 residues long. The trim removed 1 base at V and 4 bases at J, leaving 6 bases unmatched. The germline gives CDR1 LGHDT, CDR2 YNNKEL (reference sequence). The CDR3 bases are TGTGCCAGCAGCCAAGGTTCCCAGGGGGTCTATGGCTACACCTTC. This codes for CASSQGSQGVYGYTF.

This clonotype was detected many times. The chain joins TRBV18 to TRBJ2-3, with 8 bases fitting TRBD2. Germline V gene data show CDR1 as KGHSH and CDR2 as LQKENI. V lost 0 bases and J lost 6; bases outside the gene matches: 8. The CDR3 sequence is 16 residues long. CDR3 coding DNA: TGTGCCAGCTCACCACCGAAGAGCGGGAGTGGGGATACGCAGTATTTT. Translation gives CASSPPKSGSGDTQYF.

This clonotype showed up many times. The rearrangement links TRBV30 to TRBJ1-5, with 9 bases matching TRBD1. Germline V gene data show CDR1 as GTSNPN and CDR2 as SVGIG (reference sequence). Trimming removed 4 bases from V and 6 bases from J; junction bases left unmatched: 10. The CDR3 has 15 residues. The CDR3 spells CAWTHTGTGSQPQHF. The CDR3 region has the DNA TGTGCCTGGACTCATACCGGGACAGGGAGTCAGCCCCAGCATTTT.

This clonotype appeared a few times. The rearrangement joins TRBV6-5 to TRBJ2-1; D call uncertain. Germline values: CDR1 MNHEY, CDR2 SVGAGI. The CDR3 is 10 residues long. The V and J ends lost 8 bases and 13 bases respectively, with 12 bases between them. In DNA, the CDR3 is TGTGCCAGCGGCAGAACCAACCAGTTCTTC. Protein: CASGRTNQFF.

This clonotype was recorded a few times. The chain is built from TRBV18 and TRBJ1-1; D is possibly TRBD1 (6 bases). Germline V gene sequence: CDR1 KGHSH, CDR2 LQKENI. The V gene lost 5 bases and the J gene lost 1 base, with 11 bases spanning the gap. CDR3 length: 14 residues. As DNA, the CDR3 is TGTGCCAGCTCAGGGGACACCCGGAACACTGAAGCTTTCTTT. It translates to CASSGDTRNTEAFF.

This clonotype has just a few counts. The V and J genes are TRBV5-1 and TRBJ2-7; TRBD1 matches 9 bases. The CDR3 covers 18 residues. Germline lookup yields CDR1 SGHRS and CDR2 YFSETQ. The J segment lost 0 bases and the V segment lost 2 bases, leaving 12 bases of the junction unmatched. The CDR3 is CASSFRSPGQGSSYEQYF. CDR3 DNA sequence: TGCGCCAGCAGCTTTCGATCACCGGGACAGGGATCCTCCTACGAGCAGTACTTC.

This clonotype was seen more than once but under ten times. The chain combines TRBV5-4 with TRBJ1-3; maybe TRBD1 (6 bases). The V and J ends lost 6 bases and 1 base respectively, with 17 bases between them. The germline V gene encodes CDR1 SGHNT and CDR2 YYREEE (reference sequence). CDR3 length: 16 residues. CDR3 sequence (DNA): TGTGCCAGCACACGCGGGGGGGCTGGGTCTGGAAACACCATATATTTT. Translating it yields CASTRGGAGSGNTIYF.

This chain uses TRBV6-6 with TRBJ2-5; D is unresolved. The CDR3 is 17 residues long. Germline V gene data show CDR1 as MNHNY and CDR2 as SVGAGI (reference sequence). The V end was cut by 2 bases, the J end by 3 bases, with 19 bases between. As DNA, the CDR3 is TGTGCCAGCAGTTACCCTATTCGAGCCGAAAAAAAAGAGACCCAGTACTTC. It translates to CASSYPIRAEKKETQYF.

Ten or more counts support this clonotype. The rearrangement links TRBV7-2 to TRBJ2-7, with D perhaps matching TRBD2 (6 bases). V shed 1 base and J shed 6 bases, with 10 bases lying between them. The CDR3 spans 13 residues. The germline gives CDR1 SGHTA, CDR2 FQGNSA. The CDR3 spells CASSLGGIVEQYF. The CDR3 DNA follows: TGTGCCAGCAGCTTAGGCGGGATCGTCGAGCAGTACTTC.